This record concerns one T cell receptor (beta chain) sequence. The antigen is undetermined. The junction departs from germline at one end; a sequencing error may be responsible. Unique molecular identifiers were used to barcode this TCRbeta library. TCRdb called the PCR reads again in MiXCR, with one record for every CDR3 protein. The sample carries around 450,000 distinct CDR3 sequences, 15% to 20% recorded once. These data originate in a study of T-cell reconstitution after alpha-beta-depleted transplantation in children. Study-wide results and caveats: It was surviving recipient T cells and thymic progenitors that gave some patients high TCRbeta diversity at day 60. About two months after transplant, alpha-beta T cells reportedly came from several hundred expanded graft clones. T-cell numbers and diversity, one year after transplant, stemmed largely from T cells that were newly produced.

Per the germline V gene, CDR1 is SGHDT and CDR2 is YYEEEE. The CDR3 has 17 amino acids. The receptor was derived from a boy under two years old who had a stem cell transplant for Wiskott-Aldrich syndrome, so the T cells may come from the graft donor. The chain recombines TRBV5-6 with TRBJ2-2; D is perhaps TRBD2 (7 bases). The sequences come from PBMCs, mostly from graft donor cells, collected 360 days after TCRalphabeta/CD19-depleted stem cell transplant. CDR3 in amino acids: CASSPRIGGRNSGELFF. CDR3 coding DNA: TGTGCCAGCAGCCCGAGAATCGGGGGGCGCAACAGCGGGGAGCTGTTTTTT.